The clone carrying this T cell receptor beta chain appeared many times. Its antigen is currently unknown. This entry is derived from a study of T-cell reconstitution after alpha-beta-depleted transplantation in children. General study results and limits: The main origin of T-cell counts and diversity one year after transplant was newly produced T cells. Where alpha-beta T cells came from about two months after transplant was reportedly several hundred expanded graft clones. After transplant, high TCRbeta diversity at day 60 in some patients arose from surviving recipient T cells and thymic progenitors.

V was cut by 3 bases and J by 7 bases, with 7 bases left in between. Germline values: CDR1 DFQATT, CDR2 SNEGSKA (reference sequence). CDR3 length: 10 residues. Unique molecular identifiers were used in preparing the TCRbeta library. TCRdb reanalysed the PCR reads using MiXCR and keeps one entry per CDR3 protein. Of hundreds of thousands of distinct CDR3 sequences listed, less than 9% are singletons. The source of this sequence is a male patient between 5 and 17 years old who had a stem cell transplant for acute lymphoblastic leukemia, so the T cells may come from the graft donor. The chain recombines TRBV20-1 with TRBJ2-7; D is undetermined. The sample consisted of PBMCs, mostly from graft donor cells, taken 180 days after TCRalphabeta/CD19-depleted stem cell transplant. The CDR3 loop is CSASTWEQYF. The CDR3 DNA reads as TGCAGTGCTAGTACGTGGGAGCAGTACTTC.